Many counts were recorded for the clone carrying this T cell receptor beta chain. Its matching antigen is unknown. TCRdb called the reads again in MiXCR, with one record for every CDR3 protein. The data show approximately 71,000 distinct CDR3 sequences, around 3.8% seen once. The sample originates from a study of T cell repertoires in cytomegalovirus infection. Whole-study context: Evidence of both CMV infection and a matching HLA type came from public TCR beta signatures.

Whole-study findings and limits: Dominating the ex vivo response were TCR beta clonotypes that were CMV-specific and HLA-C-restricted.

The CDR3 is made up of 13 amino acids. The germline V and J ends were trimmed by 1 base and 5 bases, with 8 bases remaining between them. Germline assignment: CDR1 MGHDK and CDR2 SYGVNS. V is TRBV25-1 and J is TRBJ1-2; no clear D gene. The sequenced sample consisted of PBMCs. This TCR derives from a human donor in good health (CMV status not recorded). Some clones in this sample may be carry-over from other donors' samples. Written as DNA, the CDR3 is TGTGCCAGCAGTGAATGGGAGAATTATGGCTACACCTTC. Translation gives CASSEWENYGYTF.